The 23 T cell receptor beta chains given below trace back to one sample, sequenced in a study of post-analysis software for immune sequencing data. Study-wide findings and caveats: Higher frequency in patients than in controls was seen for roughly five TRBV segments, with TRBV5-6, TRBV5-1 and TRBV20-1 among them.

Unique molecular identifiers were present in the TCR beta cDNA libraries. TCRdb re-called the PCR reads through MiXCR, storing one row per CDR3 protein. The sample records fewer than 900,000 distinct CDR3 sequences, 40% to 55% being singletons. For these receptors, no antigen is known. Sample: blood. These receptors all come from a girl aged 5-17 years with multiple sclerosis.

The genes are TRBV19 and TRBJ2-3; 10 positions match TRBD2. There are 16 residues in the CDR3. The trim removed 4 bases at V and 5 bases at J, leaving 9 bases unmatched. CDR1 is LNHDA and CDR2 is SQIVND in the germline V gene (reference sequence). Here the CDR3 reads CASSTLQREGKDTQYF. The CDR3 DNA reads TGTGCCAGTAGTACCCTGCAGCGGGAGGGTAAAGATACGCAGTATTTT.

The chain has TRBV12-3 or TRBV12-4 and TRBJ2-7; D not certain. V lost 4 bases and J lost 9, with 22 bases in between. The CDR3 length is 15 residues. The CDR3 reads CASSYGPPPRVRQYF. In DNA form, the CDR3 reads TGTGCCAGCAGTTATGGCCCGCCCCCACGGGTTAGGCAGTACTTC.

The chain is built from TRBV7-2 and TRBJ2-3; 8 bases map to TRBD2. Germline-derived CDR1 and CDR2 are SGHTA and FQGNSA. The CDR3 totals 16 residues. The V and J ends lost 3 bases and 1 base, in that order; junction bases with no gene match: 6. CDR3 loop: CASSFSSGSGTDTQYF. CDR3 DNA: TGTGCCAGCAGCTTTTCAAGCGGGAGTGGCACAGATACGCAGTATTTT.

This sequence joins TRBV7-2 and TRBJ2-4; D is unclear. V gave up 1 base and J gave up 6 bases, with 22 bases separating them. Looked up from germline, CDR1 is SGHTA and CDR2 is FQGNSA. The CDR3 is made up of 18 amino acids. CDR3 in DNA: TGTGCCAGCAGCTTAGTATCTAGGATGGGAAGTACCGGAAACATTCAGTACTTC. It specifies CASSLVSRMGSTGNIQYF.

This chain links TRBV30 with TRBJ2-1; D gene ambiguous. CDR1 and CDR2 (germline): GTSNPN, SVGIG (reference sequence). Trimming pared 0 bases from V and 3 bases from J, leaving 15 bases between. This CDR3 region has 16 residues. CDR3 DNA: TGTGCCTGGAGTGTACCCTACAGTGGTGTCTACAATGAGCAGTTCTTC. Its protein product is CAWSVPYSGVYNEQFF.

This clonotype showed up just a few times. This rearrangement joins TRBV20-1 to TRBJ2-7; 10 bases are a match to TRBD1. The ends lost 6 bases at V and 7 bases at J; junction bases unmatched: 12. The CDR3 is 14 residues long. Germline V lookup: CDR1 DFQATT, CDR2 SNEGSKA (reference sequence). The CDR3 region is CSAQGTGVVYEQYF. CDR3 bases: TGCAGTGCGCAAGGGACAGGGGTTGTGTATGAGCAGTACTTC.

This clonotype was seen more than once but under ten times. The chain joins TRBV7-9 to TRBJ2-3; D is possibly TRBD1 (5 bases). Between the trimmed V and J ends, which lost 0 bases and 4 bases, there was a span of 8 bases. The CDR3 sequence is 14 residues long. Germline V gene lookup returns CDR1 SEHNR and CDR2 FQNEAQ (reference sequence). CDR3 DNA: TGTGCCAGCAGCTTAGCCCCCAGGGCAGATACGCAGTATTTT. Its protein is CASSLAPRADTQYF.

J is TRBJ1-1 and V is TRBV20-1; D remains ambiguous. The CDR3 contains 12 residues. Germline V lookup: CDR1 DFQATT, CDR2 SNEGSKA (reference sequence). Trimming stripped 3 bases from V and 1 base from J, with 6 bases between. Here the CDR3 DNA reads TGCAGTGCTAGGAGAGGGAACACTGAAGCTTTCTTT. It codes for CSARRGNTEAFF.

The CDR3 sequence is CASSSGTSGVYEQYF. The CDR3 region has the DNA TGTGCCAGCAGTTCCGGGACTAGCGGGGTCTACGAGCAGTACTTC. The chain combines TRBV12-3 or TRBV12-4 with TRBJ2-7; 13 nucleotides agree with TRBD2. The CDR3 has 15 residues. Trimming took 4 bases from V and 3 from J; bases not matched to a gene: 3.

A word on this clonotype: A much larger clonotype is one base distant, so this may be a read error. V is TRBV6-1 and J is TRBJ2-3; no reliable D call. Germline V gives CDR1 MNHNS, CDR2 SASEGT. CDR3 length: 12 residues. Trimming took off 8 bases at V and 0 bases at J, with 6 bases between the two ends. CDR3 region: CASRISTDTQYF. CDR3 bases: TGTGCCAGCCGTATTAGCACAGATACGCAGTATTTT.

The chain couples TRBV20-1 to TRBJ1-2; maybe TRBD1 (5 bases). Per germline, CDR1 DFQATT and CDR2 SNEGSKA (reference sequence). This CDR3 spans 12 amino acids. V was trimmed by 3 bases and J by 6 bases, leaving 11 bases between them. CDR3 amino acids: CSARKGRDGYTF. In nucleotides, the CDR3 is TGCAGTGCTAGGAAGGGGCGTGATGGCTACACCTTC.

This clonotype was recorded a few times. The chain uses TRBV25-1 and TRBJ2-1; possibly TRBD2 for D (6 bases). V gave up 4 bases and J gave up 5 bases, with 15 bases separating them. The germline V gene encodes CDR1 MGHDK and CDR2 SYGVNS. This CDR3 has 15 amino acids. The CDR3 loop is CASSGSGLLNNEQFF. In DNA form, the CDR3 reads TGTGCCAGCAGTGGGAGCGGACTACTTAACAATGAGCAGTTCTTC.

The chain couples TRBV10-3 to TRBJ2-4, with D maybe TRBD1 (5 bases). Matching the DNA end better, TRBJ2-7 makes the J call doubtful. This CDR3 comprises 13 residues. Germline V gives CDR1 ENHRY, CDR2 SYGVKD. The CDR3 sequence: CAIKVQAGSEQYF. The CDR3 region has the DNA TGTGCCATCAAGGTCCAAGCAGGGTCCGAGCAGTACTTC.

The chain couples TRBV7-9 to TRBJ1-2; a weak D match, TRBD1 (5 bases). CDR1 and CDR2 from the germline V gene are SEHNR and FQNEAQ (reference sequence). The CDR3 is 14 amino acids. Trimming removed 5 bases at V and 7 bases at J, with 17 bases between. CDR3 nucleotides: TGTGCCAGCAGCCCTGACAGATACCTTCGTGGCTACACCTTC. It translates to CASSPDRYLRGYTF.

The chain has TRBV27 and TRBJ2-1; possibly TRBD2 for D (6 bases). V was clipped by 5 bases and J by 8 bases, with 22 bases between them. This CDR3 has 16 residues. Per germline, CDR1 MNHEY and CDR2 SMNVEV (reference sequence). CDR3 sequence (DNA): TGTGCCAGCAGTGCCCGACTAGACCGGAAGATCCATGAGCAGTTCTTC. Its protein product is CASSARLDRKIHEQFF.

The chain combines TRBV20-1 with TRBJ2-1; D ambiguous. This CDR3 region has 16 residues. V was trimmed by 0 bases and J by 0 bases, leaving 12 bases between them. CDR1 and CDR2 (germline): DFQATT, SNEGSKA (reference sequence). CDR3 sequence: CSARDGLWASYNEQFF. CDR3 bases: TGCAGTGCTAGAGATGGGCTATGGGCCTCCTACAATGAGCAGTTCTTC.

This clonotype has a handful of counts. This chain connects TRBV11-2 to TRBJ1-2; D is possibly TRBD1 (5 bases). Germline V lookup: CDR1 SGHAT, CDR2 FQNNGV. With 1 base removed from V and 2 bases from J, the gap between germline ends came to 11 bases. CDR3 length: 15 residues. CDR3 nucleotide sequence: TGTGCCAGCAGCTTAGTGGGCAGGGTAAACTATGGCTACACCTTC. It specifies CASSLVGRVNYGYTF.

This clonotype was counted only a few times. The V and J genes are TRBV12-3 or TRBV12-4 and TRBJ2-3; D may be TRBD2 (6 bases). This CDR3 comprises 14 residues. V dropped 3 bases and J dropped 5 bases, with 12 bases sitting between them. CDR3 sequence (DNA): TGTGCCAGCAGTTTCGCGGGACCCCGAGATACGCAGTATTTT. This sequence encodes CASSFAGPRDTQYF.

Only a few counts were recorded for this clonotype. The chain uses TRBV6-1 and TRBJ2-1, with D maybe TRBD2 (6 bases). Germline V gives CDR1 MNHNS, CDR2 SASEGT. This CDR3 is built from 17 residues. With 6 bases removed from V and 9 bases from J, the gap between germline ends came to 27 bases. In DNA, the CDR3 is TGTGCCAGCAGCTTGGCCGTAGCGGATCCCTTAGTAAGTGAGCAGTTCTTC. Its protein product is CASSLAVADPLVSEQFF.

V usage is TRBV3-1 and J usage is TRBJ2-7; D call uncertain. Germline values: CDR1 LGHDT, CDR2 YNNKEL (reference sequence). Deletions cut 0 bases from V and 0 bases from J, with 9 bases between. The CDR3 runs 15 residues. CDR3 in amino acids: CASSQDPMGSYEQYF. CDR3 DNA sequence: TGTGCCAGCAGCCAAGATCCGATGGGCTCCTACGAGCAGTACTTC.

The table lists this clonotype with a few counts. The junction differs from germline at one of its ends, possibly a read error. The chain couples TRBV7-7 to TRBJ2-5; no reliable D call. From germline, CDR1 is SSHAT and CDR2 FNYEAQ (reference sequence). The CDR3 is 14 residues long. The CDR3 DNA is TGTGCTAGCAGCCCGAGAGGATTGCAAGAGACCCAGTACTTC. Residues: CASSPRGLQETQYF. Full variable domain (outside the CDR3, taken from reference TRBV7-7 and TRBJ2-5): GAGVSQSPRYKVTKRGQDVTLRCDPISSHATLYWYQQALGQGPEFLTYFNYEAQPDKSGLPSDRFSAERPEGSISTLTIQRTEQRDSAMYRCASSPRGLQETQYFGPGTRLLVL.

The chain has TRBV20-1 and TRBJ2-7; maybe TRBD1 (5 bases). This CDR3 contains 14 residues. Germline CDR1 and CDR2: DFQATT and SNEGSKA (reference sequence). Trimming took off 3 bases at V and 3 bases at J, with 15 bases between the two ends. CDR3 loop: CSARSGSSGYEQYF. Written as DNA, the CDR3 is TGCAGTGCTAGGTCAGGGTCCTCTGGCTACGAGCAGTACTTC.

The CDR3 DNA follows: TGTGCCAGTAGTATAGGGACAGGGGGCACTGAAGCTTTCTTT. Translated: CASSIGTGGTEAFF. The chain couples TRBV19 to TRBJ1-1; 10 bases map to TRBD1. This CDR3 has 14 amino acids. Trimming took 1 base from V and 4 from J; bases not matched to a gene: 0. The germline V gene has CDR1 LNHDA and CDR2 SQIVND (reference sequence).